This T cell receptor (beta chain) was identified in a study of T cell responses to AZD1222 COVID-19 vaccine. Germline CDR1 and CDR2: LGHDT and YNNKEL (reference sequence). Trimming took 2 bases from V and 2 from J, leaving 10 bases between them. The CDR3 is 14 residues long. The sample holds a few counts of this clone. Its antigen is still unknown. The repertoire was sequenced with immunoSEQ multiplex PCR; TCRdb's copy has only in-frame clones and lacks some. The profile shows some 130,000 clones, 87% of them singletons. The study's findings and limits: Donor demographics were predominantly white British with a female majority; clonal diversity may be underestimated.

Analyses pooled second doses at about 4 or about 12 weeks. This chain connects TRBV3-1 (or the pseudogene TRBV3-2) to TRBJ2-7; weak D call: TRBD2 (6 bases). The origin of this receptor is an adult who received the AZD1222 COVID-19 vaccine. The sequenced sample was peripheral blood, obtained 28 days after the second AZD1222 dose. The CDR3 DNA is TGTGCCAGCAGCCAACTAGCGTCTACCTACGAGCAGTACTTC. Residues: CASSQLASTYEQYF.